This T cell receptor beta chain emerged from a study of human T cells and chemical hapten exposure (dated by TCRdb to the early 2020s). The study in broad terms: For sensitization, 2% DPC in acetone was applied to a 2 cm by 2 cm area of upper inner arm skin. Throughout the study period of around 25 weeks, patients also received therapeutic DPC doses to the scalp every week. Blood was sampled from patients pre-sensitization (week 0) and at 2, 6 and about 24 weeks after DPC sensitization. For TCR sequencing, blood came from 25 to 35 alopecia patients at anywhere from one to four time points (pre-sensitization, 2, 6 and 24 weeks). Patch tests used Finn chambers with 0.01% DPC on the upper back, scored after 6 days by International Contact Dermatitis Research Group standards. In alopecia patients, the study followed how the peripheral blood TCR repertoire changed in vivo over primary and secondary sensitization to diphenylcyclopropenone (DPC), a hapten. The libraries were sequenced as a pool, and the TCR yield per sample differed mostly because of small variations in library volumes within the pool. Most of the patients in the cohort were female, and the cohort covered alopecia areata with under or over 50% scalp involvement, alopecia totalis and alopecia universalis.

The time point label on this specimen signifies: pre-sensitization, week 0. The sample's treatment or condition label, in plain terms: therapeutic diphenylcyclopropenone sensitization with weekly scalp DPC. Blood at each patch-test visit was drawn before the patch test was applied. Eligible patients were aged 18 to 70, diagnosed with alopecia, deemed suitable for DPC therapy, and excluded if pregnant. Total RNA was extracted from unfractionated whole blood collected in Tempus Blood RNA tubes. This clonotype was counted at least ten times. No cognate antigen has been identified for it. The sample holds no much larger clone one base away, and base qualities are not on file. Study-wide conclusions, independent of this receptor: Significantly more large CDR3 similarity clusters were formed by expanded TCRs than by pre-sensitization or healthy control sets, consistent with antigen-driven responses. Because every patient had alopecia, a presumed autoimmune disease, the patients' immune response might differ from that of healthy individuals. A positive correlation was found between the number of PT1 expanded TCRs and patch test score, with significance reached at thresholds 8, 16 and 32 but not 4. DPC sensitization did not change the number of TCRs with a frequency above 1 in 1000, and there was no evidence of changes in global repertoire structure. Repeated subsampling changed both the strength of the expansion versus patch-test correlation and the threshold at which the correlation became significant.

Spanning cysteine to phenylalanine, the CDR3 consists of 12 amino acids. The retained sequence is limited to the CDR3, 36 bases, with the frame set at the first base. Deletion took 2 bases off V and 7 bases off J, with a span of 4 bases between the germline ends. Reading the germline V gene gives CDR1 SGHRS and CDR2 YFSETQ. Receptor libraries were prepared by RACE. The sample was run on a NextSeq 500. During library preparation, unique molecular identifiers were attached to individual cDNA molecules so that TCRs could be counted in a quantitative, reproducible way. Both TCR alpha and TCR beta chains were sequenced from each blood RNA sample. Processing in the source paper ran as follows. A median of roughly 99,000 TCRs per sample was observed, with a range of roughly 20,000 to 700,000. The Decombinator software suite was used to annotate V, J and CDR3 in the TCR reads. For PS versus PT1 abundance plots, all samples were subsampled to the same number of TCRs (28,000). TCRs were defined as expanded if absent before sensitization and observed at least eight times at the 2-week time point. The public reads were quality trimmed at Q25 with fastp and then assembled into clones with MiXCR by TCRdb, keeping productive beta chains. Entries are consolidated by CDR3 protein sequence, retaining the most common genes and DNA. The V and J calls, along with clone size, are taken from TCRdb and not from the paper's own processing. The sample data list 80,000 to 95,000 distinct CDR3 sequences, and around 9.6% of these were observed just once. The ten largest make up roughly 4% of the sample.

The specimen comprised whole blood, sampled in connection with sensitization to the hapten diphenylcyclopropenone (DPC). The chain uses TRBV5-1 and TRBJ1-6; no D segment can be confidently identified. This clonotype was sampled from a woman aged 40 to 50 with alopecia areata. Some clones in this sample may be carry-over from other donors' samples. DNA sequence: TGCGCCAGCAGCTTTCAGAATTCACCCCTCCACTTT. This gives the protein CASSFQNSPLHF.